Below are 7 T cell receptor beta chains sequenced from a single sample in a study of immune evolution from preneoplasia to lung adenocarcinoma. The protocol was immunoSEQ multiplex PCR, while the TCRdb copy is restricted to in-frame clones and leaves out a portion. The sample consists of 5,900 or so clones, around 78% of them appearing once. Specimen: FFPE minimally invasive lung adenocarcinoma tissue. These receptors came from a person in their sixties or seventies with lung adenocarcinoma.

This clone was counted between two and nine times. The rearrangement uses TRBV7-2 and TRBJ2-7, with D possibly matching TRBD1 (5 bases). The V end lost 1 base, the J end lost 3 bases, and 10 bases lay between the germline ends. Germline-derived CDR1 and CDR2 are SGHTA and FQGNSA. CDR3 length: 14 amino acids. CDR3 in DNA: TGTGCCAGCAGCTTAGGCAGGGTGAACTACGAGCAGTACTTC. It translates to CASSLGRVNYEQYF.

The chain links TRBV7-2 to TRBJ2-5, with D tentatively TRBD1 (6 bases). Germline lookup yields CDR1 SGHTA and CDR2 FQGNSA. The CDR3 runs to 13 residues. V was cut by 4 bases and J by 1 base, with 7 bases left in between. CDR3 amino acids: CASSSGVQETQYF. In DNA, the CDR3 is TGTGCCAGCAGCTCAGGGGTCCAAGAGACCCAGTACTTC.

This clone was observed a handful of times. The chain couples TRBV7-2 to TRBJ1-2; 7 bases map to TRBD1. V shed 5 bases, J shed 7 bases, and the junction held 16 bases outside the gene matches. Germline V gene lookup returns CDR1 SGHTA and CDR2 FQGNSA. This CDR3 spans 16 amino acids. Here the CDR3 DNA reads TGTGCCAGCAGCCTCACCGCAGGAGGGGGCCATATTGGCTACACCTTC. Its protein product is CASSLTAGGGHIGYTF.

V usage is TRBV27 and J usage is TRBJ2-7; no clear D. The V gene's germline CDR1 is MNHEY and CDR2 SMNVEV (reference sequence). Trimming stripped 6 bases from V and 5 bases from J, with 11 bases between. The length of the CDR3 is 12 residues. The CDR3 is CASSENYNEQYF. The CDR3 DNA reads as TGTGCCAGCAGCGAAAACTACAACGAGCAGTACTTC.

The gene calls are TRBV25-1 and TRBJ1-5; no reliable D call. Per the germline V gene, CDR1 is MGHDK and CDR2 is SYGVNS. V dropped 3 bases and J dropped 1 base, with 7 bases sitting between them. The CDR3 is made up of 14 amino acids. The DNA of the CDR3 is TGTGCCAGCAGTGATGCGGGGAGCAATCAGCCCCAGCATTTT. This gives the protein CASSDAGSNQPQHF.

The chain carries TRBV9 and TRBJ1-2; perhaps TRBD1 as D (6 bases). CDR1 is SGDLS, CDR2 YYNGEE, per germline. With 3 bases removed from V and 8 bases from J, the gap between germline ends came to 14 bases. The CDR3 is 13 amino acids. DNA of the CDR3: TGTGCCAGCAGCGAGGGGGGTGGAGGAGGCTACACCTTC. Its protein product is CASSEGGGGGYTF.

V usage is TRBV6-5 and J usage is TRBJ1-1; TRBD1 matches 7 bases. V trimming: 5 bases; J trimming: 8 bases; junction bases outside the gene matches: 8. This CDR3 has 13 residues. In germline, CDR1 is MNHEY, CDR2 SVGAGI. The CDR3 is CASSPIQGLEAFF. The CDR3, as DNA: TGTGCCAGCAGTCCAATACAGGGGCTAGAAGCTTTCTTT.